These 17 T cell receptor beta chains came from one sample sequenced in a study of blood T cell repertoires in COVID-19. Assay used: immunoSEQ multiplex PCR; TCRdb lists only in-frame clones, some missing. This table has about 160,000 clones, 82% appearing once. The sequencing input was peripheral blood. Receptors originate from a middle-aged woman with COVID-19, enrolled during active disease.

This chain uses TRBV27 with TRBJ2-1; a possible D gene is TRBD2 (6 bases). V shed 10 bases and J shed 9 bases, with 25 bases lying between them. Per germline, CDR1 MNHEY and CDR2 SMNVEV (reference sequence). The CDR3 covers 15 residues. The CDR3 DNA reads TGTGCCACCACTAGTCCAGGGACCACCGGGAGTGAGCAGTTCTTC. Its protein is CATTSPGTTGSEQFF.

This sequence joins TRBV5-8 and TRBJ2-3; 9 bases align to TRBD2. Germline assignment: CDR1 SGHTS and CDR2 YDEGEE. V gave up 4 bases and J gave up 5 bases; unmatched junction bases: 11. The CDR3 is made up of 16 amino acids. CDR3 coding DNA: TGTGCCAGCAGCCGCGGGAGGGCGACCCTTCGAGATACGCAGTATTTT. This sequence encodes CASSRGRATLRDTQYF. Using reference TRBV5-8 and TRBJ2-3 for the parts outside the CDR3, the full variable domain is EAGVTQSPTHLIKTRGQQATLRCSPISGHTSVYWYQQALGLGLQFLLWYDEGEERNRGNFPPRFSGRQFPNYSSELNVNALELEDSALYLCASSRGRATLRDTQYFGPGTRLTVL.

V and J are TRBV2 and TRBJ1-4, with TRBD1 matching 10 bases. Germline lookup yields CDR1 SNHLY and CDR2 FYNNEI. The CDR3 consists of 15 residues. The V and J ends lost 7 bases and 8 bases, in that order; junction bases with no gene match: 10. The DNA for the CDR3 is TGTGCCAGCAAGGGACAGGGGTTACGACGGGAAAAACTGTTTTTT. It yields the protein CASKGQGLRREKLFF.

J is TRBJ2-1 and V is TRBV7-9, with a tentative D call TRBD1 (6 bases). With 0 bases removed from V and 0 bases from J, the gap between germline ends came to 12 bases. CDR3 length: 17 amino acids. The V gene's germline CDR1 is SEHNR and CDR2 FQNEAQ (reference sequence). CDR3 sequence: CASSLAIGQSSYNEQFF. The CDR3 DNA reads as TGTGCCAGCAGCTTAGCAATCGGACAGAGCTCCTACAATGAGCAGTTCTTC.

V and J are TRBV6-5 and TRBJ1-2; TRBD1 is a possible D gene (5 bases). Trimming stripped 0 bases from V and 1 base from J, with 9 bases between. Germline CDR1 and CDR2: MNHEY and SVGAGI. The length of the CDR3 is 15 residues. The chain's CDR3 is CASSYSMDINYGYTF. The DNA of the CDR3 is TGTGCCAGCAGTTACTCGATGGACATTAACTATGGCTACACCTTC.

This chain joins TRBV5-8 and TRBJ2-4; D is uncertain. V was trimmed by 2 bases and J by 9 bases, leaving 15 bases between them. Germline-derived CDR1 and CDR2 are SGHTS and YDEGEE. The CDR3 covers 14 residues. The chain's CDR3 is CASSFGGPATIQYF. The CDR3, as DNA: TGTGCCAGCAGCTTCGGTGGTCCAGCGACCATTCAGTACTTC.

The chain carries TRBV2 and TRBJ1-2; D is perhaps TRBD1 (6 bases). CDR1 and CDR2 from the germline V gene are SNHLY and FYNNEI. V dropped 6 bases and J dropped 6 bases, with 20 bases sitting between them. CDR3 length: 15 amino acids. CDR3 amino acids: CASRDRGDIGDGYTF. CDR3 sequence (DNA): TGTGCCAGCAGGGACCGAGGGGACATCGGAGATGGCTACACCTTC.

This rearrangement joins TRBV4-1 to TRBJ2-3, with D perhaps matching TRBD1 (6 bases). CDR3 length: 16 residues. CDR1 and CDR2 (germline): MGHRA, YSYEKL. V was pared by 3 bases and J by 1 base, with 14 bases between. As DNA, the CDR3 is TGCGCCAGCAGCCACGTCCAGGGGTATGGCACAGATACGCAGTATTTT. It specifies CASSHVQGYGTDTQYF.

This chain connects TRBV6-4 to TRBJ2-7, with TRBD1 identical over 8 bases. The V segment lost 6 bases and the J segment 6 bases; nucleotides outside the gene matches: 10. Per germline, CDR1 MRHNA and CDR2 SNTAGT. The CDR3 is 14 amino acids. In DNA form, the CDR3 reads TGTGCCAGCAGAACGGGGTACAGGGGGACCGAGCAGTACGTC. Its translation: CASRTGYRGTEQYV.

This clone was seen a handful of times. The chain employs TRBV4-1 and TRBJ2-1, with 7 bases identical to TRBD2. The germline V gene encodes CDR1 MGHRA and CDR2 YSYEKL. The CDR3 contains 11 residues. Trimming cost V 4 bases and J 10 bases; bases outside gene matches: 1. The CDR3 DNA reads as TGCGCCAGCAGCCTTAGCGGGGAGCAGTTCTTC. This sequence encodes CASSLSGEQFF.

The chain uses TRBV3-1 (or the pseudogene TRBV3-2) and TRBJ2-7; 10 bases align to TRBD2. J lost 1 base, V lost 4 bases, and 13 bases had no gene match. Per the germline V gene, CDR1 is LGHDT and CDR2 is YNNKEL (reference sequence). CDR3 length: 18 amino acids. The CDR3 DNA reads as TGTGCCAGCAGCCCAAGATACGGGCTAGCGGGAGCATCCTACGAGCAGTACTTC. This translates into CASSPRYGLAGASYEQYF.

The gene calls are TRBV7-9 and TRBJ1-1; D remains unclear. The ends were cut back, 0 bases at V and 5 bases at J, with 10 bases in the middle. The CDR3 sequence is 14 residues long. CDR1 is SEHNR and CDR2 is FQNEAQ in the germline V gene (reference sequence). The CDR3 DNA is TGTGCCAGCAGCTTAGCGCTCCGGGAGACTGAAGCTTTCTTT. It translates to CASSLALRETEAFF.

The chain couples TRBV27 to TRBJ2-2, with TRBD2 as a possible D gene (5 bases). The CDR3 is 12 amino acids. Germline values: CDR1 MNHEY, CDR2 SMNVEV (reference sequence). V was pared by 2 bases and J by 7 bases, with 5 bases between. The CDR3 bases are TGTGCCAGCAGTTTAGAGGGCGGGGAGCTGTTTTTT. Translating it yields CASSLEGGELFF.

The V call is TRBV29-1, the J call TRBJ1-1, with TRBD1 matching 9 bases. V gave up 5 bases and J gave up 5 bases; unmatched junction bases: 3. This CDR3 is 12 amino acids long. The V gene's germline CDR1 is SQVTM and CDR2 ANQGSEA. Here the CDR3 DNA reads TGCAGCGTTAGACAGGGGGAGACTGAAGCTTTCTTT. Amino acids: CSVRQGETEAFF.

This clone was seen a few times. The CDR3 is CSVVEGGTNSPLHF. The DNA for the CDR3 is TGCAGCGTTGTAGAAGGAGGGACTAATTCACCCCTCCACTTT. The gene calls are TRBV29-1 and TRBJ1-6; maybe TRBD1 (5 bases). V shed 4 bases and J shed 6 bases, with 13 bases lying between them. The CDR3 consists of 14 residues. Germline V CDR1 and CDR2: SQVTM, ANQGSEA.

This clone came up once. The rearrangement links TRBV9 to TRBJ1-4, with 9 nucleotides matching TRBD1. J was trimmed by 6 bases and V by 4 bases; bases with no gene match: 7. CDR1 is SGDLS, CDR2 YYNGEE, per germline. CDR3 length: 15 amino acids. CDR3 sequence: CASSPTGGEHEKLFF. The CDR3 DNA reads TGTGCCAGCAGCCCTACAGGGGGCGAACATGAAAAACTGTTTTTT.

The chain recombines TRBV30 with TRBJ2-6, with 11 bases identical to TRBD1. Germline assignment: CDR1 GTSNPN and CDR2 SVGIG (reference sequence). With V trimmed by 2 bases and J by 0 bases, 6 bases remained unmatched. The CDR3 is 18 residues long. The CDR3 nucleotides read TGTGCCTGGAGTAGGGGACAGGGGGGCCCCTCTGGGGCCAACGTCCTGACTTTC. Its translation is CAWSRGQGGPSGANVLTF.